The 3 T cell receptor beta chains in this list originate from one sample, sequenced in a study of regulatory T cells in long-lasting Graves disease. Regarding time point: newly diagnosed GD, antithyroid drugs for less than 3 months. There was RNA extracted from PBMCs, and the TCR library was made from it. Library construction for TCR beta used iRepertoire HTBI primers and Arm-PCR of CDR3 regions. TCRdb redid the calling of the multiplex PCR reads with MiXCR, one entry per CDR3 protein. In the table there are hundreds of thousands of distinct CDR3 sequences, about 16% of which are singletons. These data are also associated with another study on T cells in Graves' hyperthyroidism and ophthalmopathy.

Sequences were derived from peripheral blood mononuclear cells (PBMCs), sampled at new diagnosis, from a patient treated with antithyroid drugs. Receptors were obtained from a woman aged 35-60 years with Graves disease.

The table lists this clonotype with a few counts. This chain uses TRBV7-2 with TRBJ2-7; tentatively, D is TRBD2 (6 bases). Germline assignment: CDR1 SGHTA and CDR2 FQGNSA. The CDR3 is made up of 16 amino acids. V lost 1 base, J lost 2 bases, and 15 bases lay in between. The CDR3 region is CASSLGGGGETYEQYF. The CDR3, as DNA: TGTGCCAGCAGCTTAGGGGGTGGCGGGGAAACCTACGAGCAGTACTTC.

This clonotype was picked up a small number of times. This sequence joins TRBV6-1 and TRBJ1-1; tentatively, D is TRBD1 (5 bases). CDR1 and CDR2 from the germline V gene are MNHNS and SASEGT. V lost 7 bases and J lost 6, with 12 bases in between. This CDR3 comprises 12 residues. CDR3 nucleotides: TGTGCCAGCACCGGCGGGGGGGCTGAAGCTTTCTTT. This encodes CASTGGGAEAFF.

This clonotype was seen at least ten times. The chain links TRBV28 to TRBJ2-7; D possibly matches TRBD1 or TRBD2 (5 bases each). Trimming shortened V by 7 bases and J by 0 bases, and 13 bases separated the two germline ends. The CDR3 length is 14 residues. Germline CDR1 reads MDHEN; CDR2 reads SYDVKM. CDR3 in amino acids: CASNKEGYSYEQYF. The DNA for the CDR3 is TGTGCCAGCAACAAAGAGGGGTACTCCTACGAGCAGTACTTC.